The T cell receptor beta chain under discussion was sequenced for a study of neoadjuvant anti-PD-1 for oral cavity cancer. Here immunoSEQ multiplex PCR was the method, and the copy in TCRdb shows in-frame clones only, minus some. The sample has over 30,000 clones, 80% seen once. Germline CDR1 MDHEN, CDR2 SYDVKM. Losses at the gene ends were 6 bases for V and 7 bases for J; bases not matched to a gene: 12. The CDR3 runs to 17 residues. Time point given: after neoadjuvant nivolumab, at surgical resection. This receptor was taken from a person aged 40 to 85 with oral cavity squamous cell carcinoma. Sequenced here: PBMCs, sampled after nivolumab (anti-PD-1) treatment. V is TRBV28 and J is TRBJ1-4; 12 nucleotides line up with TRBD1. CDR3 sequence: CASSPGTGGGWSEKLFF. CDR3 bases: TGTGCCAGCAGCCCCGGGACAGGGGGCGGATGGAGTGAAAAACTGTTTTTT.